Sequencing of this T cell receptor beta chain was carried out in a study of T-cell reconstitution after alpha-beta-depleted transplantation in children. This clonotype was seen repeatedly, ten times or more. No antigen is known for it. Germline CDR1 SGHTA, CDR2 FQGTGA. V was cut by 1 base and J by 3 bases, with 9 bases left in between. The CDR3 consists of 15 residues. Findings and caveats of the study: T-cell counts and diversity at one year following transplant were attributed mainly to newly produced T cells. About two months after transplant, alpha-beta T cells reportedly came from several hundred expanded graft clones.

Preparation of the TCRbeta library was carried out with unique molecular identifiers. TCRdb redid the calling of the PCR reads with MiXCR, one entry per CDR3 protein. This sample has approximately 200,000 distinct CDR3 sequences, with just under 6.5% found just once. The source material was PBMCs, sampled before TCRalphabeta/CD19-depleted stem cell transplant. The V call is TRBV7-3, the J call TRBJ2-2; the D is unclear. The TCR originated in a girl under three years old with combined immunodeficiency, due to receive a stem cell transplant. The CDR3 reads CASSLIPDYTGELFF. CDR3 bases: TGTGCCAGCAGCTTAATCCCCGACTACACCGGGGAGCTGTTTTTT.